The 10 T cell receptor beta chains presented below share a single source sample, sequenced in a study of response to subunit inactivated influenza vaccine. Each CDR3 protein is one row after TCRdb ran MiXCR on the RT-PCR reads. The sample yields approximately 160,000 distinct CDR3 sequences, around 10% seen once. This specimen consisted of CD8+ T cells sorted from PBMCs, obtained around 25 months after vaccination. Receptors originate from a man in his fifties or sixties who received an inactivated influenza vaccine.

In this sample, this clonotype turned up a few times. The rearrangement joins TRBV11-2 to TRBJ2-7; a weak D match, TRBD1 (7 bases). The CDR3 has 16 amino acids. Between the trimmed V and J ends, which lost 4 bases and 4 bases, there was a span of 20 bases. CDR1 is SGHAT and CDR2 is FQNNGV in the germline V gene. In DNA, the CDR3 is TGTGCCAGCAGCTCCCACACGACAGGGAGGACGTACGAGCAGTACTTC. Encoded protein: CASSSHTTGRTYEQYF.

This clonotype was recorded a few times. This rearrangement joins TRBV9 to TRBJ2-3, with 14 bases fitting TRBD2. The V and J ends lost 3 bases and 4 bases, in that order; junction bases with no gene match: 4. The CDR3 runs to 16 residues. From germline, CDR1 is SGDLS and CDR2 YYNGEE. For the CDR3, the DNA is TGTGCCAGCAGCGCAGGGACTAGCGGGAGTTCAGATACGCAGTATTTT. The encoded protein is CASSAGTSGSSDTQYF. Full variable domain (remainder filled in from reference TRBV9 and TRBJ2-3): DSGVTQTPKHLITATGQRVTLRCSPRSGDLSVYWYQQSLDQGLQFLIQYYNGEERAKGNILERFSAQQFPDLHSELNLSSLELGDSALYFCASSAGTSGSSDTQYFGPGTRLTVL.

This clonotype was detected once. This chain joins TRBV13 and TRBJ2-2, with a tentative D call TRBD2 (6 bases). CDR3 length equals 14 residues. The germline CDR1 and CDR2 sequences are PRHDT and FYEKMQ (reference sequence). Trimming left V 3 bases short and J 6 bases short, with 11 bases between. Here the CDR3 reads CASSFTSMAGELFF. CDR3 in DNA: TGTGCCAGCAGCTTCACTAGCATGGCCGGGGAGCTGTTTTTT.

This rearrangement joins TRBV2 to TRBJ2-3; D gene uncertain. V lost 6 bases, J lost 6 bases, and 19 bases lay in between. CDR1 is SNHLY, CDR2 FYNNEI, per germline. This CDR3 spans 15 amino acids. The DNA for the CDR3 is TGTGCCAGCAGCCCGGGCAGGACCACACAGGATACGCAGTATTTT. It encodes CASSPGRTTQDTQYF.

This clonotype was detected a few times. This chain uses TRBV21-1 with TRBJ1-5. TRBV21-1 is deemed a pseudogene. The CDR3 contains 16 residues. The CDR3 DNA sequence: TGTGCCAGCGCCCTCCGGAGCTCATCGGGGAATCAGCCCCAGCATTTT. Protein product: CASALRSSSGNQPQHF.

This clonotype has only a few counts. The chain uses TRBV4-3 and TRBJ2-1; D remains ambiguous. The germline V and J ends were trimmed by 0 bases and 9 bases, with 9 bases remaining between them. Germline V gives CDR1 LGHNA, CDR2 YSLEER. This CDR3 is built from 13 residues. This CDR3 is CASSQDPLSEQFF. DNA for the CDR3: TGCGCCAGCAGCCAAGATCCCCTTTCTGAGCAGTTCTTC.

This chain joins TRBV7-9 and TRBJ1-2; TRBD1 matches 7 bases. The CDR3 covers 14 residues. Trimming at V came to 5 bases and at J to 4 bases, leaving 7 bases not matched to a gene. Looked up from germline, CDR1 is SEHNR and CDR2 is FQNEAQ (reference sequence). The CDR3 DNA is TGTGCCAGCAGCCTCGCAGGGGGAACCTATGGCTACACCTTC. It codes for CASSLAGGTYGYTF.

This clonotype has more than one count but fewer than ten. CDR3: CASSSASFSYNEQFF. The CDR3 coding sequence is TGTGCCAGCAGTTCGGCTAGTTTCTCCTACAATGAGCAGTTCTTC. The chain uses TRBV12-3 or TRBV12-4 and TRBJ2-1, with D unresolved. The CDR3 is 15 residues long. V lost 4 bases and J lost 0, with 10 bases in between.

The chain employs TRBV20-1 and TRBJ1-1, with 7 positions matching TRBD1. From germline, CDR1 is DFQATT and CDR2 SNEGSKA (reference sequence). The CDR3 contains 15 residues. After removal of 0 bases from V and 1 base from J, the junction contained 5 bases not matched to a gene. CDR3: CSARDIRTGNTEAFF. As DNA, the CDR3 is TGCAGTGCTAGAGATATAAGGACAGGGAACACTGAAGCTTTCTTT.

This clonotype was seen repeatedly, ten times or more. The chain recombines TRBV20-1 with TRBJ2-7; D is undetermined. This CDR3 is 12 amino acids long. Trimming cost V 1 base and J 2 bases, with 6 bases left between them. The V gene's germline CDR1 is DFQATT and CDR2 SNEGSKA (reference sequence). CDR3 DNA sequence: TGCAGTGCTAGAGTTCAGCCCTACGAGCAGTACTTC. Encoded protein: CSARVQPYEQYF.